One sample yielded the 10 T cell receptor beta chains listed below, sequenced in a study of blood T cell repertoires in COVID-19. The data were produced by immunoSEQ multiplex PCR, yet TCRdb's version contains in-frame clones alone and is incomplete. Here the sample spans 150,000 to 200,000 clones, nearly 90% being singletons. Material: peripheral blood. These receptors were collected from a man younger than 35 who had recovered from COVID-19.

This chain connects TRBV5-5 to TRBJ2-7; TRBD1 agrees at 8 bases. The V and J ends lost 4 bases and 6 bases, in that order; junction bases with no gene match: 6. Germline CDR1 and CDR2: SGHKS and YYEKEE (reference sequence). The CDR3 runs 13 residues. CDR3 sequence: CASSLGQGGEQYF. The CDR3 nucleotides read TGTGCCAGCAGCCTAGGACAGGGTGGCGAGCAGTACTTC.

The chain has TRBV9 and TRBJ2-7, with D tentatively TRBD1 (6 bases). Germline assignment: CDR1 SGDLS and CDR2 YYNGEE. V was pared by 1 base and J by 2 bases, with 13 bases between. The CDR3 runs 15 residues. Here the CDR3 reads CASSVYGTPAYEQYF. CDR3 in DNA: TGTGCCAGCAGCGTATATGGGACACCTGCCTACGAGCAGTACTTC.

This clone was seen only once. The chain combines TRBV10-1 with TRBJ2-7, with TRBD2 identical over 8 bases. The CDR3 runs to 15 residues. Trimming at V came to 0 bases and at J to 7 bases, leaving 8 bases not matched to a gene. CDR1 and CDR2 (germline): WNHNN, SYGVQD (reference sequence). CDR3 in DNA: TGCGCCAGCAGTGAGTCCACCAGCGGGAGTTTTGAGCAGTACTTC. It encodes CASSESTSGSFEQYF.

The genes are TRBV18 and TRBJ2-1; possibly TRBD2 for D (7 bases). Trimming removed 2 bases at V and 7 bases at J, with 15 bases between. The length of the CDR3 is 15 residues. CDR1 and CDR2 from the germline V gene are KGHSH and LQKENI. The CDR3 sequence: CASSPKEGGGNEQFF. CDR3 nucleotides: TGTGCCAGCTCACCAAAAGAGGGAGGGGGAAATGAGCAGTTCTTC.

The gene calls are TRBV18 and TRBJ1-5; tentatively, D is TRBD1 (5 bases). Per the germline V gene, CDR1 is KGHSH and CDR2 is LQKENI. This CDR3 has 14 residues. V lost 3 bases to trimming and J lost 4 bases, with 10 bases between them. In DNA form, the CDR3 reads TGTGCCAGCTCACCGGACAAGAGGAATCAGCCCCAGCATTTT. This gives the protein CASSPDKRNQPQHF.

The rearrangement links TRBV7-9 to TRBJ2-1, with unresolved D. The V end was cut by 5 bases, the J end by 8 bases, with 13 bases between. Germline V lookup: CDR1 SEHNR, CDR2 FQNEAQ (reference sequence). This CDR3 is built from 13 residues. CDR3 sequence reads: CASSPLRSDEQFF. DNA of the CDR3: TGTGCCAGCAGCCCGCTCCGGAGCGATGAGCAGTTCTTC.

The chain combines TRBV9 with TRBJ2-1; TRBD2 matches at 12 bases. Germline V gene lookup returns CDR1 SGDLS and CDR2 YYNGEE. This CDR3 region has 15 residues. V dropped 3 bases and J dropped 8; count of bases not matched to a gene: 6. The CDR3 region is CASSGGLAGHDEQFF. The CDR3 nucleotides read TGTGCCAGCAGCGGAGGACTAGCGGGACACGATGAGCAGTTCTTC.

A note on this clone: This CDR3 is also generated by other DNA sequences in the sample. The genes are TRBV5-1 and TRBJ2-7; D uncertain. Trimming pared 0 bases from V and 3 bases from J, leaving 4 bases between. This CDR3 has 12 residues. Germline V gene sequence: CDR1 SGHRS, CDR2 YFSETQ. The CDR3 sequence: CASSLGDYEQYF. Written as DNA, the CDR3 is TGCGCCAGCAGCTTGGGCGACTACGAGCAGTACTTC.

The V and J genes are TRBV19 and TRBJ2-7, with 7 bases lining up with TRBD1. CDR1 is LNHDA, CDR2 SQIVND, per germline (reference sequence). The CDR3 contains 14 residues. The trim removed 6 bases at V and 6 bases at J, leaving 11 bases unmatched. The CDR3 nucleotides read TGTGCCAGTAGCTTGACAGGGATGGGCTCCGAGCAGTACTTC. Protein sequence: CASSLTGMGSEQYF.

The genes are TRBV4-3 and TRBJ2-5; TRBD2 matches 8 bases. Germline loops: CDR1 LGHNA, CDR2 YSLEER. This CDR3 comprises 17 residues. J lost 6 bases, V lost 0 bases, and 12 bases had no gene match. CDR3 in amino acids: CASSQDMPSGSGKTQYF. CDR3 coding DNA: TGCGCCAGCAGCCAAGATATGCCTAGCGGGTCAGGGAAGACCCAGTACTTC.